This T cell receptor (beta chain) came from a study of blood T cell repertoires in COVID-19. In the original analysis: Reference gene primer amplification yielded estimated nucleated cell counts. Here immunoSEQ multiplex PCR was the method, and the copy in TCRdb shows in-frame clones only, minus some. From that table come the V and J calls and clone size; the DNA was used to work out D and trimming. The data hold 250,000 to 300,000 clones, with over 65% observed a single time. The CDR3 contains 15 residues. Germline V gene data show CDR1 as SEHNR and CDR2 as FQNEAQ (reference sequence). V shed 1 base, J shed 5 bases, and the junction held 5 bases outside the gene matches.

Sequencing used peripheral blood. The chain combines TRBV7-9 with TRBJ1-5; 7 positions agree with TRBD1. This sequence originates from a woman older than 75 with acute or convalescent COVID-19. Here the CDR3 DNA reads TGTGCCAGCAGCTTAGAAGGGGGCAGAGATCAGCCCCAGCATTTT. Its protein is CASSLEGGRDQPQHF.